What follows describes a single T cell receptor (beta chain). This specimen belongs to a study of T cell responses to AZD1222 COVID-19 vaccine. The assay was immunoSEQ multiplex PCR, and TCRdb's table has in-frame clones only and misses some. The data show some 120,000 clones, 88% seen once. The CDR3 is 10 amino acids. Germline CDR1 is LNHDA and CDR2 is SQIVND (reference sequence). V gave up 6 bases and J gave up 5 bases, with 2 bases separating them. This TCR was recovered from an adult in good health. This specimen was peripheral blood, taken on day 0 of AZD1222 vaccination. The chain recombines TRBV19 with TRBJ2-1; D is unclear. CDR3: CASRDNEQFF. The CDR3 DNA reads TGTGCCAGTAGGGACAATGAGCAGTTCTTC.